These 27 T cell receptor beta chains were sequenced from one sample in a study of response to subunit inactivated influenza vaccine. TCRdb itself ran the RT-PCR reads through MiXCR, one entry per CDR3 protein. The table shows about 170,000 distinct CDR3 sequences, with more than 10% occurring only once. Another study also made use of these data, one on T cells expressing NK-cell markers. According to that study: Making the TCR beta cDNA relied on 5'RACE template switching with UMIs.

Sequenced here: CD8+ T cells sorted from PBMCs, sampled 11 to 12 days after vaccination. The receptors were sampled from a man aged 50 or older who received an inactivated influenza vaccine.

This chain links TRBV5-1 with TRBJ1-1, with no clear D. The V gene lost 5 bases and the J gene lost 4 bases, with 9 bases spanning the gap. The CDR3 is made up of 12 amino acids. CDR1 SGHRS and CDR2 YFSETQ come from the germline V gene. The CDR3 DNA is TGCGCCAGCAGAGGAGCGGGCACTGAAGCTTTCTTT. It yields the protein CASRGAGTEAFF.

J is TRBJ1-5 and V is TRBV15, with a possible D match to TRBD1 (5 bases). Trimming stripped 3 bases from V and 6 bases from J, with 15 bases between. Germline V CDR1 and CDR2: LNHNV, YYDKDF (reference sequence). The CDR3 length is 15 residues. The CDR3: CATSSPPGLGQPQHF. The CDR3 DNA sequence: TGTGCCACCAGCAGCCCCCCAGGGTTGGGTCAGCCCCAGCATTTT.

This clonotype has at least ten counts. V and J are TRBV20-1 and TRBJ2-1, with no clear D. The germline V and J ends were trimmed by 0 bases and 0 bases, with 9 bases remaining between them. This CDR3 has 15 amino acids. CDR1 and CDR2 (germline): DFQATT, SNEGSKA (reference sequence). CDR3: CSARDIYSSYNEQFF. In nucleotides, the CDR3 is TGCAGTGCTAGAGACATATATAGCTCCTACAATGAGCAGTTCTTC.

This clonotype was detected a few times. The gene calls are TRBV6-1 and TRBJ2-1; D uncertain. Germline V gene data show CDR1 as MNHNS and CDR2 as SASEGT. The CDR3 is made up of 15 amino acids. V lost 6 bases and J lost 4, with 16 bases in between. The CDR3 DNA follows: TGTGCCAGCAGCCCGGAGAAACCCGGGTACAATGAGCAGTTCTTC. Its protein product is CASSPEKPGYNEQFF.

The CDR3 protein is CATSRDLTGNTIYF. Here the CDR3 DNA reads TGTGCCACCAGCAGAGATCTGACTGGAAACACCATATATTTT. The V gene is TRBV15, the J gene TRBJ1-3, with D hard to call. The germline CDR1 and CDR2 sequences are LNHNV and YYDKDF (reference sequence). The CDR3 loop spans 14 amino acids. Trimming removed 0 bases from V and 2 bases from J, with 5 bases in between.

This sequence joins TRBV29-1 and TRBJ2-1; tentatively, D is TRBD2 (5 bases). The CDR3 is 15 amino acids. The germline V and J ends were trimmed by 3 bases and 8 bases, with 20 bases remaining between them. Germline V CDR1 and CDR2: SQVTM, ANQGSEA. DNA for the CDR3: TGCAGCGTTGAGCTTGGTAGCGCGGCGGTGGATGAGCAGTTCTTC. This encodes CSVELGSAAVDEQFF.

This clonotype was counted a few times. The genes are TRBV10-2 and TRBJ2-7; TRBD1 aligns across 8 bases. V dropped 7 bases and J dropped 0; count of bases not matched to a gene: 11. This CDR3 comprises 16 residues. CDR1 WSHSY and CDR2 SAAADI come from the germline V gene. CDR3 amino acids: CASTGQGTSSSYEQYF. The CDR3 region has the DNA TGCGCCAGCACCGGACAGGGAACCTCGAGCTCCTACGAGCAGTACTTC.

This clonotype was counted between two and nine times. The genes are TRBV6-1 and TRBJ2-1; D perhaps matches TRBD2 (5 bases). Trimming stripped 10 bases from V and 0 bases from J, with 16 bases between. Germline V gene data show CDR1 as MNHNS and CDR2 as SASEGT. The CDR3 sequence is 15 residues long. The CDR3 loop is CATPRAESSYNEQFF. The CDR3, as DNA: TGTGCCACCCCGAGGGCTGAGAGCTCCTACAATGAGCAGTTCTTC.

The genes are TRBV12-3 or TRBV12-4 and TRBJ1-1; D unresolved. Trimming stripped 3 bases from V and 10 bases from J, with 9 bases between. This CDR3 contains 11 residues. The CDR3 DNA follows: TGTGCCAGCAGTTTTGGTTCGGTAGCTTTCTTT. As protein: CASSFGSVAFF.

J is TRBJ2-1 and V is TRBV29-1; no clear D gene. Germline V gene sequence: CDR1 SQVTM, CDR2 ANQGSEA. The CDR3 contains 12 residues. Trimming removed 2 bases from V and 10 bases from J, with 12 bases in between. The CDR3: CSVESAGGEQFF. CDR3 bases: TGCAGCGTTGAATCAGCTGGTGGGGAGCAGTTCTTC.

The CDR3 DNA sequence: TGTGCCAGCAGCGAGGGGCTCGGGGGCGCGGAGACCCAGTACTTC. Protein: CASSEGLGGAETQYF. The V gene is TRBV9, the J gene TRBJ2-5; D could derive from TRBD1 or TRBD2 (6 bases each). V shed 3 bases and J shed 5 bases, with 17 bases lying between them. Germline values: CDR1 SGDLS, CDR2 YYNGEE. The CDR3 is 15 residues long.

This clonotype was counted a few times. The chain employs TRBV11-2 and TRBJ2-3, with D maybe TRBD2 (6 bases). Germline CDR1 SGHAT, CDR2 FQNNGV. V was pared by 11 bases and J by 1 base, with 13 bases between. The CDR3 is 13 amino acids. CDR3 amino acids: CADSGGGTDTQYF. The CDR3 DNA reads as TGTGCCGATTCCGGGGGAGGCACAGATACGCAGTATTTT. The whole variable domain, filled in from reference TRBV11-2 and TRBJ2-3, reads EAGVAQSPRYKIIEKRQSVAFWCNPISGHATLYWYQQILGQGPKLLIQFQNNGVVDDSQLPKDRFSAERLKGVDSTLKIQPAKLEDSAVYLCADSGGGTDTQYFGPGTRLTVL.

This clonotype was picked up a small number of times. The chain couples TRBV4-3 to TRBJ2-7; weak D call: TRBD2 (6 bases). The CDR3 contains 15 residues. Trimming removed 0 bases at V and 4 bases at J, with 13 bases between. Germline-derived CDR1 and CDR2 are LGHNA and YSLEER. The CDR3 region is CASSQDSALAYEQYF. CDR3 nucleotides: TGCGCCAGCAGCCAAGACTCTGCACTAGCTTACGAGCAGTACTTC.

This clonotype was seen more than once but under ten times. This chain connects TRBV7-9 to TRBJ2-1; maybe TRBD2 (8 bases). Germline V gene lookup returns CDR1 SEHNR and CDR2 FQNEAQ (reference sequence). This CDR3 spans 16 amino acids. Trimming removed 3 bases at V and 10 bases at J, with 22 bases between. CDR3 loop: CASSFLSLAARGEQFF. The DNA of the CDR3 is TGTGCCAGCAGCTTCCTTTCACTAGCGGCCAGGGGGGAGCAGTTCTTC.

Only a few counts were recorded for this clonotype. The chain links TRBV29-1 to TRBJ2-1; TRBD1 aligns across 9 bases. Germline V lookup: CDR1 SQVTM, CDR2 ANQGSEA. CDR3 length: 13 amino acids. The ends lost 4 bases at V and 10 bases at J; junction bases unmatched: 8. CDR3 DNA: TGCAGCGTTGCCCTACAGGGGGCCGGAGAGCAGTTCTTC. Its protein is CSVALQGAGEQFF.

V and J are TRBV11-2 and TRBJ2-1, with 10 bases identical to TRBD1. There are 15 residues in the CDR3. The V segment lost 4 bases and the J segment 7 bases; nucleotides outside the gene matches: 7. In germline, CDR1 is SGHAT, CDR2 FQNNGV. CDR3: CASSSTGTGVNEQFF. CDR3 DNA sequence: TGTGCCAGCAGCTCGACCGGGACAGGGGTGAATGAGCAGTTCTTC.

This sequence joins TRBV9 and TRBJ2-5, with D perhaps matching TRBD2 (6 bases). With 2 bases removed from V and 7 bases from J, the gap between germline ends came to 12 bases. Germline loops: CDR1 SGDLS, CDR2 YYNGEE. The CDR3 has 13 amino acids. For the CDR3, the DNA is TGTGCCAGCAGCGTTTCCGGGAGTCGGACCCAGTACTTC. This sequence encodes CASSVSGSRTQYF.

This clonotype was detected only a few times. This sequence joins TRBV7-2 and TRBJ2-3; D is possibly TRBD1 (5 bases). Trimming took off 7 bases at V and 4 bases at J, with 18 bases between the two ends. Germline V gene data show CDR1 as SGHTA and CDR2 as FQGNSA. This CDR3 comprises 15 residues. The CDR3 spells CASTLGVGHADTQYF. The CDR3 DNA sequence: TGTGCCAGCACCCTCGGCGTGGGGCACGCAGATACGCAGTATTTT.

V gene TRBV9 combines with J gene TRBJ2-3; the D gene is possibly TRBD2 (5 bases). Germline CDR1 SGDLS, CDR2 YYNGEE. V gave up 0 bases and J gave up 6 bases, with 17 bases separating them. CDR3 length equals 16 residues. CDR3: CASSVEDYRVGDTQYF. The CDR3 coding sequence is TGTGCCAGCAGCGTAGAAGACTATAGGGTGGGGGATACGCAGTATTTT. The full variable domain, with the rest looked up from reference TRBV9 and TRBJ2-3, is DSGVTQTPKHLITATGQRVTLRCSPRSGDLSVYWYQQSLDQGLQFLIQYYNGEERAKGNILERFSAQQFPDLHSELNLSSLELGDSALYFCASSVEDYRVGDTQYFGPGTRLTVL.

This clonotype has a handful of counts. V usage is TRBV7-9 and J usage is TRBJ2-1; no reliable D call. The CDR3 has 17 residues. Trimming pared 5 bases from V and 0 bases from J, leaving 17 bases between. Germline V lookup: CDR1 SEHNR, CDR2 FQNEAQ (reference sequence). In DNA form, the CDR3 reads TGTGCCAGCAGCCCTCCCCCGGGCGCCAGCTCCTACAATGAGCAGTTCTTC. Protein: CASSPPPGASSYNEQFF. Complete variable domain (other parts from reference TRBV7-9 and TRBJ2-1): DTGVSQNPRHKITKRGQNVTFRCDPISEHNRLYWYRQTLGQGPEFLTYFQNEAQLEKSRLLSDRFSAERPKGSFSTLEIQRTEQGDSAMYLCASSPPPGASSYNEQFFGPGTRLTVL.

This clonotype was seen more than once but under ten times. This rearrangement joins TRBV24-1 to TRBJ1-1, with D perhaps TRBD1 (6 bases). Per germline, CDR1 KGHDR and CDR2 SFDVKD. The CDR3 is made up of 19 amino acids. V lost 0 bases and J lost 1, with 20 bases in between. In DNA form, the CDR3 reads TGTGCCACCAGTGATTTGCCCTGGGCCCCGGGACACAAGAACACTGAAGCTTTCTTT. Its translation: CATSDLPWAPGHKNTEAFF.

The rearrangement links TRBV7-6 to TRBJ1-1; the D gene is possibly TRBD1 (5 bases). The germline V and J ends were trimmed by 0 bases and 4 bases, with 12 bases remaining between them. CDR1 and CDR2 (germline): SGHVS, FNYEAQ. CDR3 length equals 15 residues. In DNA form, the CDR3 reads TGTGCCAGCAGCTTAGCCGGCAGGGCAAGCACTGAAGCTTTCTTT. This sequence encodes CASSLAGRASTEAFF.

J is TRBJ2-7 and V is TRBV4-1, with TRBD2 matching 7 bases. Germline CDR1 MGHRA, CDR2 YSYEKL. The V and J ends lost 1 base and 4 bases, in that order; junction bases with no gene match: 4. CDR3 length: 14 residues. The CDR3 DNA reads TGCGCCAGCAGCCAAGGTGCGGGAGCTTACGAGCAGTACTTC. Amino acids: CASSQGAGAYEQYF.

The chain employs TRBV9 and TRBJ2-1; the match to TRBD2 covers 10 bases. J lost 7 bases, V lost 1 base, and 5 bases had no gene match. Germline V gene data show CDR1 as SGDLS and CDR2 as YYNGEE. This CDR3 is 15 amino acids long. In nucleotides, the CDR3 is TGTGCCAGCAGCGTATGGAGCGGGAGGGTGAATGAGCAGTTCTTC. This encodes CASSVWSGRVNEQFF.

This clonotype has only a few counts. The chain uses TRBV20-1 and TRBJ2-5; the match to TRBD2 covers 7 bases. In germline, CDR1 is DFQATT, CDR2 SNEGSKA (reference sequence). The ends lost 0 bases at V and 5 bases at J; junction bases unmatched: 12. This CDR3 has 16 residues. CDR3 in amino acids: CSARDGGGGPGETQYF. The CDR3, as DNA: TGCAGTGCTAGAGATGGTGGCGGGGGTCCAGGGGAGACCCAGTACTTC.

The chain recombines TRBV5-1 with TRBJ2-7, with a tentative D call TRBD1 (5 bases). This CDR3 is 14 amino acids long. Trimming shortened V by 0 bases and J by 4 bases, and 11 bases separated the two germline ends. Looked up from germline, CDR1 is SGHRS and CDR2 is YFSETQ. CDR3 loop: CASSLVGEAYEQYF. The CDR3, as DNA: TGCGCCAGCAGCTTGGTAGGGGAAGCTTACGAGCAGTACTTC.

In this sample, this clonotype turned up many times. This chain uses TRBV27 with TRBJ2-7; 14 bases agree with TRBD2. V was pared by 6 bases and J by 3 bases, with 1 base of the junction left unmatched. The CDR3 spans 14 residues. Germline V gene data show CDR1 as MNHEY and CDR2 as SMNVEV (reference sequence). This chain's CDR3 is CASRGLAGDYEQYF. The CDR3 region has the DNA TGTGCCAGCAGGGGACTAGCGGGGGACTACGAGCAGTACTTC.